A single sample gave rise to the 3 T cell receptor beta chains below, sequenced in a study of T cells after yellow fever vaccination. TCRdb reprocessed the 5' RACE reads via MiXCR and lists one record per CDR3 protein. The table includes 450,000 to 600,000 distinct CDR3 sequences, about 17% detected once. Source: PBMCs, taken about 5 days after the first yellow fever vaccination. The receptors were sampled from a man between 18 and 35 years old who received the YFV17D yellow fever vaccine.

The J gene is TRBJ1-2, the V gene TRBV29-1; D unresolved. The CDR3 is 13 residues long. Germline V gene lookup returns CDR1 SQVTM and CDR2 ANQGSEA. Trimming took 5 bases from V and 5 from J, leaving 15 bases between them. The CDR3 DNA reads as TGCAGCGTTCCCAAGGCGGCTTTTTATGGCTACACCTTC. This encodes CSVPKAAFYGYTF. Looking up the rest from reference TRBV29-1 and TRBJ1-2 gives the full variable domain: SAVISQKPSRDICQRGTSLTIQCQVDSQVTMMFWYRQQPGQSLTLIATANQGSEATYESGFVIDKFPISRPNLTFSTLTVSNMSPEDSSIYLCSVPKAAFYGYTFGSGTRLTVV.

This chain connects TRBV12-5 to TRBJ1-1; 8 nucleotides agree with TRBD1. This CDR3 has 13 residues. V gave up 6 bases and J gave up 5 bases; unmatched junction bases: 5. The germline gives CDR1 LGHNT, CDR2 FRNRAP. In nucleotides, the CDR3 is TGTGCTAGTGGCCCAGGGGGCCCGACTGAAGCTTTCTTT. It encodes CASGPGGPTEAFF.

This clonotype appeared a few times. This chain joins TRBV4-3 and TRBJ1-2, with D possibly matching TRBD1 (5 bases). Trimming removed 0 bases from V and 5 bases from J, with 13 bases in between. The CDR3 extends over 15 amino acids. The germline CDR1 and CDR2 sequences are LGHNA and YSLEER. The CDR3 region is CASSQDRDRWYGYTF. Here the CDR3 DNA reads TGCGCCAGCAGCCAAGACAGGGACCGGTGGTATGGCTACACCTTC.